The 16 T cell receptor beta chains below come from one sample, sequenced in a study of blood T cells in healthy people across ages. Then a second PCR, running about 6 to 11 cycles, was carried out with a sample-barcoded 5' primer and a J-beta primer mix. TCRdb recomputed calls from the 5' RACE reads with MiXCR, one row per CDR3 protein. Of 650,000 to 800,000 distinct CDR3 sequences listed, around two fifths are singletons. The sequencing sample was made of blood. These receptors all come from a man aged 60-69 years in good health.

The rearrangement joins TRBV12-3 or TRBV12-4 to TRBJ1-1, with D possibly being TRBD1 (5 bases). The CDR3 runs to 13 residues. The V and J ends lost 5 bases and 11 bases respectively, with 18 bases between them. The CDR3 loop is CASSLGTERKAFF. The CDR3 DNA follows: TGTGCCAGCAGTCTTGGGACCGAAAGGAAGGCTTTCTTT.

This clonotype turned up a few times. V usage is TRBV5-6 and J usage is TRBJ1-5, with a weak D call TRBD1 (6 bases). The CDR3 is 16 amino acids. Between the trimmed V and J ends, which lost 3 bases and 2 bases, there was a span of 15 bases. The germline V gene encodes CDR1 SGHDT and CDR2 YYEEEE. CDR3 sequence (DNA): TGTGCCAGCAGCTACGGGGGCGTAGGTGGCAATCAGCCCCAGCATTTT. Translated: CASSYGGVGGNQPQHF.

The J gene is TRBJ1-1, the V gene TRBV12-3 or TRBV12-4; 9 bases are shared with TRBD1. This CDR3 contains 12 residues. V lost 1 base and J lost 11; bases outside the gene matches: 2. CDR3 residues: CASSLVGTGAFF. The CDR3 coding sequence is TGTGCCAGCAGTTTAGTTGGGACAGGGGCTTTCTTT.

The V gene is TRBV5-6, the J gene TRBJ2-7; D is possibly TRBD2 (7 bases). V lost 2 bases, J lost 0 bases, and 12 bases lay in between. CDR3 length: 15 amino acids. Germline values: CDR1 SGHDT, CDR2 YYEEEE. The CDR3 DNA reads as TGTGCCAGCAGCTTCGGGGGGCGCACCTCCTACGAGCAGTACTTC. It translates to CASSFGGRTSYEQYF.

This clonotype was recorded many times. A junction end diverges from the germline sequence, so it may reflect a read error. The chain has TRBV7-7 and TRBJ2-5; either TRBD1 or TRBD2 may fit D (5 bases each). Per the germline V gene, CDR1 is SSHAT and CDR2 is FNYEAQ (reference sequence). CDR3 length equals 15 residues. The CDR3 protein is CASSRGRTIQETQYF. In DNA form, the CDR3 reads TGTGCTAGCAGCCGGGGACGGACGATCCAAGAGACCCAGTACTTC. Full variable domain (outside the CDR3, taken from reference TRBV7-7 and TRBJ2-5): GAGVSQSPRYKVTKRGQDVTLRCDPISSHATLYWYQQALGQGPEFLTYFNYEAQPDKSGLPSDRFSAERPEGSISTLTIQRTEQRDSAMYRCASSRGRTIQETQYFGPGTRLLVL.

This clonotype showed up just a few times. The rearrangement links TRBV6-1 to TRBJ1-5, with a possible D match to TRBD1 (5 bases). V lost 0 bases and J lost 4, with 10 bases in between. Germline values: CDR1 MNHNS, CDR2 SASEGT. CDR3 size: 15 residues. CDR3 coding DNA: TGTGCCAGCAGTGAAGCGGGGGTCTCGAATCAGCCCCAGCATTTT. Translated, it gives CASSEAGVSNQPQHF.

The V gene is TRBV6-5, the J gene TRBJ2-2; TRBD1 matches 7 bases. In germline, CDR1 is MNHEY, CDR2 SVGAGI. This CDR3 region has 15 residues. V lost 0 bases and J lost 4; bases outside the gene matches: 2. CDR3 coding DNA: TGTGCCAGCAGTTACTCGACAGGGCCCACCGGGGAGCTGTTTTTT. It encodes CASSYSTGPTGELFF.

V gene TRBV4-3 combines with J gene TRBJ2-1; TRBD2 might be the D (5 bases). The length of the CDR3 is 14 residues. V lost 3 bases, J lost 9 bases, and 15 bases lay in between. In germline, CDR1 is LGHNA, CDR2 YSLEER. The chain's CDR3 is CASSQSGRAGEQFF. As DNA, the CDR3 is TGCGCCAGCAGCCAGTCCGGACGGGCGGGTGAGCAGTTCTTC.

Only a few counts were recorded for this clonotype. Germline is not matched at one junction end, which may reflect a read error. The chain uses TRBV7-2 and TRBJ2-1, with a possible D match to TRBD2 (5 bases). Germline CDR1 is SGHTA and CDR2 is FQGNSA. The CDR3 has 13 amino acids. The CDR3 nucleotides read TGTGCCAGCGGCTTTGGGCGGGACAATGAGCAGTTCTTC. Its translation is CASGFGRDNEQFF.

The V gene is TRBV29-1, the J gene TRBJ2-1; 7 bases align to TRBD1. This CDR3 comprises 18 residues. CDR1 and CDR2 (germline): SQVTM, ANQGSEA. V trimming: 0 bases; J trimming: 5 bases; junction bases outside the gene matches: 16. The CDR3 sequence: CSVEEDLPGQLGDNEQFF. Here the CDR3 DNA reads TGCAGCGTTGAAGAGGACTTACCGGGACAGCTAGGAGACAATGAGCAGTTCTTC.

This clonotype has ten or more counts. The chain recombines TRBV20-1 with TRBJ2-6; 7 bases are shared with TRBD1. CDR3 length equals 16 residues. CDR1 and CDR2 from the germline V gene are DFQATT and SNEGSKA (reference sequence). V lost 2 bases and J lost 4; bases outside the gene matches: 8. The CDR3 protein is CSARQPTGFGANVLTF. The CDR3 DNA reads as TGCAGTGCTAGACAACCGACAGGGTTCGGGGCCAACGTCCTGACTTTC.

The V gene is TRBV7-2, the J gene TRBJ1-2; 9 bases map to TRBD1. The trim removed 5 bases at V and 5 bases at J, leaving 9 bases unmatched. Looked up from germline, CDR1 is SGHTA and CDR2 is FQGNSA. The CDR3 extends over 15 amino acids. Here the CDR3 DNA reads TGTGCCAGCAGCCTCGCGGGACAGGGCGGTTATGGCTACACCTTC. Translated: CASSLAGQGGYGYTF.

V usage is TRBV20-1 and J usage is TRBJ2-5, with 11 nucleotides matching TRBD1. The DNA matches TRBJ2-7 better at its end, which makes the J call doubtful. CDR1 DFQATT and CDR2 SNEGSKA come from the germline V gene (reference sequence). The CDR3 is 14 residues long. The CDR3 loop is CSAGRGDRGYEQYF. The CDR3 DNA is TGCAGTGCGGGTCGAGGGGACAGGGGGTACGAGCAGTACTTC.

On this clonotype: The junction departs from germline at one end; a sequencing error may be responsible. This chain connects TRBV28 to TRBJ2-6, with a tentative D call TRBD1 (6 bases). CDR3 size: 15 residues. Per the germline V gene, CDR1 is MDHEN and CDR2 is SYDVKM. DNA of the CDR3: TGTGCCGGCAGGGGAGAGGGCTCTGGGGCCAACGTCCCGACTTTC. Translation: CAGRGEGSGANVPTF.

The gene calls are TRBV7-9 and TRBJ2-1, with D perhaps TRBD2 (6 bases). The germline gives CDR1 SEHNR, CDR2 FQNEAQ (reference sequence). Trimming cost V 0 bases and J 11 bases, with 8 bases left between them. There are 12 residues in the CDR3. The CDR3 bases are TGTGCCAGCAGCTTAGCCGGGGGTAAGCAGTTCTTC. Translated, it gives CASSLAGGKQFF.

This clonotype was counted between two and nine times. The chain couples TRBV29-1 to TRBJ2-1; D not resolved. Germline V gene sequence: CDR1 SQVTM, CDR2 ANQGSEA. The CDR3 is made up of 13 amino acids. Deletions cut 1 base from V and 4 bases from J, with 8 bases between. CDR3 amino acids: CSVEVTQYNEQFF. CDR3 in DNA: TGCAGCGTTGAAGTTACACAGTACAATGAGCAGTTCTTC.